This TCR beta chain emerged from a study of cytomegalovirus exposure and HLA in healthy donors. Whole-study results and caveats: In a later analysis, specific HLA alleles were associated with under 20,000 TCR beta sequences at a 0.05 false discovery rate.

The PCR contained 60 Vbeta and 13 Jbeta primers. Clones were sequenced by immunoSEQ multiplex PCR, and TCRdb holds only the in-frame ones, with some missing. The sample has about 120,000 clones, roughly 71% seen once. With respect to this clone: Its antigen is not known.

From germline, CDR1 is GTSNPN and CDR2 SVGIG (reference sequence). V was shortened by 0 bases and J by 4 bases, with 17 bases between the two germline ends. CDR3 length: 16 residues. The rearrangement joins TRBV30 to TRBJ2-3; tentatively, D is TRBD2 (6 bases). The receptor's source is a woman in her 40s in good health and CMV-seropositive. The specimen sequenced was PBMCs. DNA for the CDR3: TGTGCCTGGAGTGTACGGCGAGCGGGCCTCCCAGATACGCAGTATTTT. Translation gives CAWSVRRAGLPDTQYF.